One and the same sample provided the 7 T cell receptor beta chains below, sequenced in a study of T cell responses to AZD1222 COVID-19 vaccine. Sequencing used immunoSEQ multiplex PCR; TCRdb keeps in-frame clones, though not all of them. The table shows roughly 150,000 clones, with 75% to 90% occurring only once. Sequencing was performed on peripheral blood, taken after recovery from COVID-19. These receptors all come from an adult who had recovered from COVID-19.

The chain recombines TRBV28 with TRBJ2-7, with 7 bases that match TRBD1. The CDR3 covers 16 residues. V gave up 6 bases and J gave up 2 bases; unmatched junction bases: 13. The germline CDR1 and CDR2 sequences are MDHEN and SYDVKM. The CDR3 is CASSPALTGNTYEQYF. DNA for the CDR3: TGTGCCAGCAGCCCGGCTCTGACAGGGAACACCTACGAGCAGTACTTC.

Turning to this clone: This CDR3 is also generated by other DNA sequences in the sample. This sequence joins TRBV19 and TRBJ1-1; possibly TRBD1 for D (5 bases). V shed 3 bases and J shed 1 base, with 6 bases lying between them. Germline V gene lookup returns CDR1 LNHDA and CDR2 SQIVND (reference sequence). The CDR3 extends over 13 amino acids. CDR3 nucleotides: TGTGCCAGTAGTATCGGGGGGAACACTGAAGCTTTCTTT. It codes for CASSIGGNTEAFF.

In this sample, this clone turned up a few times. The V and J genes are TRBV4-1 and TRBJ1-5, with D perhaps TRBD1 (6 bases). The V gene lost 0 bases and the J gene lost 5 bases, with 11 bases spanning the gap. The germline V gene encodes CDR1 MGHRA and CDR2 YSYEKL. This CDR3 region has 15 residues. In nucleotides, the CDR3 is TGCGCCAGCAGCCAAGATTTCTGGGGGCATCAGCCCCAGCATTTT. It translates to CASSQDFWGHQPQHF.

This clone was detected only once. The V call is TRBV5-1, the J call TRBJ1-3; possibly TRBD1 for D (5 bases). This CDR3 is built from 15 residues. Germline assignment: CDR1 SGHRS and CDR2 YFSETQ. V was shortened by 0 bases and J by 3 bases, with 10 bases between the two germline ends. Here the CDR3 DNA reads TGCGCCAGCAGCTTGGCTCCAGGGTTTGGAAACACCATATATTTT. This translates into CASSLAPGFGNTIYF.

The chain uses TRBV3-1 (or the pseudogene TRBV3-2) and TRBJ1-1; 11 nucleotides agree with TRBD1. The CDR3 sequence is 18 residues long. V shed 3 bases, J shed 0 bases, and the junction held 9 bases outside the gene matches. Germline CDR1 is LGHDT and CDR2 is YNNKEL (reference sequence). The CDR3 reads CASSQYGTGGSMNTEAFF. Written as DNA, the CDR3 is TGTGCCAGCAGCCAGTACGGGACAGGGGGATCCATGAACACTGAAGCTTTCTTT.

This clone was picked up one time. The chain couples TRBV28 to TRBJ1-5; D not certain. Germline CDR1 MDHEN, CDR2 SYDVKM. The V end lost 4 bases, the J end lost 3 bases, and 16 bases lay between the germline ends. This CDR3 has 16 amino acids. The CDR3 here is CASSSYSLRDNQPQHF. Written as DNA, the CDR3 is TGTGCCAGCAGTTCCTACTCTCTCCGGGACAATCAGCCCCAGCATTTT. Variable domain in full (rest from reference TRBV28 and TRBJ1-5): DVKVTQSSRYLVKRTGEKVFLECVQDMDHENMFWYRQDPGLGLRLIYFSYDVKMKEKGDIPEGYSVSREKKERFSLILESASTNQTSMYLCASSSYSLRDNQPQHFGDGTRLSIL.

The chain employs TRBV19 and TRBJ1-1, with TRBD1 identical over 9 bases. The CDR3 sequence is 14 residues long. Germline CDR1 reads LNHDA; CDR2 reads SQIVND (reference sequence). Losses at the gene ends were 0 bases for V and 7 bases for J; bases not matched to a gene: 3. DNA of the CDR3: TGTGCCAGTAGTATAGAAGGGACAGGGTTTGAAGCTTTCTTT. Its translation: CASSIEGTGFEAFF.